These 26 T cell receptor beta chains came from one sample sequenced in a study of CD8+CD57+ T cells in acquired aplastic anemia (dated by TCRdb to the late 2010s). These reads were obtained on an Illumina HiSeq 2000. Genomic DNA served as template for TCR beta VDJ combination and CDR3 sequence profiling. In TCRdb, the public reads were trimmed at Q25 with fastp and aligned with MiXCR, with productive beta chains retained. For every CDR3 protein sequence, its rows merge into one entry that carries the most common genes and DNA. This sample comprises about 160,000 distinct CDR3 sequences, roughly 50% of them detected only once. The top ten constitute 2.5% to 4% of the sample. Patients chosen for sequencing had shown expansion of CD8+CD57+ cells by flow cytometry. The specimen sequenced was sorted CD4+, CD8+, or CD8+CD57+ T cells (not recorded which) from PBMCs. Every receptor here comes from a human donor with aplastic anemia.

This clonotype occurred a few times. A much larger clone differs from this one at a single base, so this may be a read error. J is TRBJ1-2 and V is TRBV20-1, with D hard to call. The V end lost 7 bases, the J end lost 4 bases, and 13 bases lay between the germline ends. Per the germline V gene, CDR1 is DFQATT and CDR2 is SNEGSKA (reference sequence). This CDR3 comprises 12 residues. In DNA form, the CDR3 reads TGCAGTGTTACGATAGCTGTCTATGGCTACACCTTC. Translating gives CSVTIAVYGYTF.

A few counts support this clonotype. The V call is TRBV25-1, the J call TRBJ2-5; D possibly matches TRBD1 or TRBD2 (6 bases each). This CDR3 is 14 amino acids long. Trimming took 8 bases from V and 4 from J, leaving 17 bases between them. Germline CDR1 reads MGHDK; CDR2 reads SYGVNS. CDR3 coding DNA: TGTGCCAGCTCACAACGGGGGCACCGAGAGACCCAGTACTTC. Protein: CASSQRGHRETQYF.

The rearrangement joins TRBV6-1 to TRBJ2-3; 8 nucleotides line up with TRBD1. Per germline, CDR1 MNHNS and CDR2 SASEGT. V was clipped by 4 bases and J by 2 bases; unmatched bases: 5. The CDR3 length is 15 residues. The CDR3 reads CASSGPGQATDTQYF. CDR3 sequence (DNA): TGTGCCAGCAGTGGGCCGGGACAGGCCACAGATACGCAGTATTTT.

This clonotype has just a few counts. A single base separates this from a much larger clone, so it may be a read error. V is TRBV7-7 and J is TRBJ2-7; D unresolved. The germline CDR1 and CDR2 sequences are SSHAT and FNYEAQ (reference sequence). Trimming took off 4 bases at V and 0 bases at J, with 13 bases between the two ends. The length of the CDR3 is 15 residues. As DNA, the CDR3 is TGTGCCAGCAGCTCCCGCGGTAAGGACTCCTACGAGCAGTACGTC. Protein product: CASSSRGKDSYEQYV.

The rearrangement uses TRBV2 and TRBJ2-1, with D possibly TRBD2 on 5 matching bases. Per the germline V gene, CDR1 is SNHLY and CDR2 is FYNNEI. This CDR3 is built from 14 residues. V lost 4 bases to trimming and J lost 8 bases, with 15 bases between them. The CDR3 bases are TGTGCCAGCAGTGTAGCCCTCCCCGGGGATGAGCAGTTCTTC. The encoded protein is CASSVALPGDEQFF.

This clonotype was observed many times. This sequence joins TRBV6-1 and TRBJ1-6; D perhaps matches TRBD1 (5 bases). The CDR3 totals 17 residues. Trimming shortened V by 4 bases and J by 8 bases, and 21 bases separated the two germline ends. The germline gives CDR1 MNHNS, CDR2 SASEGT. The CDR3 sequence is CASSVRGVPQSDSPLHF. The CDR3 DNA reads as TGTGCCAGCAGTGTAAGAGGGGTTCCTCAGTCCGATTCACCCCTCCACTTT.

This clonotype was counted many times. The rearrangement links TRBV5-6 to TRBJ1-5, with D unresolved. Between the trimmed V and J ends, which lost 1 base and 0 bases, there was a span of 14 bases. Germline values: CDR1 SGHDT, CDR2 YYEEEE. This CDR3 has 17 residues. The CDR3 here is CASSLNNVGDSNQPQHF. In DNA, the CDR3 is TGTGCCAGCAGCTTGAACAATGTTGGCGATAGCAATCAGCCCCAGCATTTT. Combining the CDR3 with reference TRBV5-6 and TRBJ1-5 gives the whole variable domain DAGVTQSPTHLIKTRGQQVTLRCSPKSGHDTVSWYQQALGQGPQFIFQYYEEEERQRGNFPDRFSGHQFPNYSSELNVNALLLGDSALYLCASSLNNVGDSNQPQHFGDGTRLSIL.

This clonotype was found many times. The CDR3 sequence is CSARDVADTQYF. CDR3 nucleotide sequence: TGCAGTGCTAGAGATGTTGCAGATACGCAGTATTTT. The chain combines TRBV20-1 with TRBJ2-3; the D is unclear. This CDR3 has 12 residues. Trimming pared 0 bases from V and 4 bases from J, leaving 5 bases between. Germline V lookup: CDR1 DFQATT, CDR2 SNEGSKA (reference sequence).

This clonotype was seen many times. This chain connects TRBV6-2 or TRBV6-3 to TRBJ1-5, with D unclear. CDR3 size: 15 residues. Trimming left V 6 bases short and J 0 bases short, with 12 bases between. Looked up from germline, CDR1 is MNHEY and CDR2 is SVGEGT. CDR3 loop: CASSDPDGSNQPQHF. The CDR3, as DNA: TGTGCCAGCAGCGACCCCGACGGTAGCAATCAGCCCCAGCATTTT.

This clonotype came up many times. The chain has TRBV20-1 and TRBJ1-5; the D gene is possibly TRBD1 (6 bases). Germline CDR1 DFQATT, CDR2 SNEGSKA (reference sequence). V gave up 6 bases and J gave up 0 bases, with 15 bases separating them. The CDR3 has 15 residues. The CDR3, as DNA: TGCAGTGCCGGGGGCGGAATTAATAGCAATCAGCCCCAGCATTTT. Translation: CSAGGGINSNQPQHF.

This clonotype was seen at least ten times. V and J are TRBV4-3 and TRBJ2-5, with D possibly TRBD2 on 7 matching bases. CDR1 is LGHNA, CDR2 YSLEER, per germline. The CDR3 sequence is 16 residues long. Trimming took 0 bases from V and 4 from J, leaving 15 bases between them. The DNA of the CDR3 is TGCGCCAGCAGCCAAGATGGTCGGAGGGGGGGAGAGACCCAGTACTTC. Protein sequence: CASSQDGRRGGETQYF.

In this sample, this clonotype turned up a few times. The chain links TRBV15 to TRBJ2-3; 7 nucleotides align to TRBD2. The CDR3 has 13 amino acids. Germline V lookup: CDR1 LNHNV, CDR2 YYDKDF (reference sequence). The ends lost 3 bases at V and 4 bases at J; junction bases unmatched: 1. The CDR3 protein is CATSRGGADTQYF. CDR3 DNA: TGTGCCACCAGCAGGGGGGGGGCAGATACGCAGTATTTT.

V and J are TRBV25-1 and TRBJ1-1; D uncertain. CDR1 is MGHDK and CDR2 is SYGVNS in the germline V gene. The CDR3 contains 12 residues. Trimming removed 8 bases at V and 3 bases at J, with 10 bases between. CDR3 bases: TGTGCCAGCCACGGTCCCTACACTGAAGCTTTCTTT. Translation gives CASHGPYTEAFF.

The chain employs TRBV7-3 and TRBJ1-1, with D tentatively TRBD1 (5 bases). This CDR3 comprises 12 residues. The ends were cut back, 5 bases at V and 3 bases at J, with 7 bases in the middle. Germline V gives CDR1 SGHTA, CDR2 FQGTGA. The CDR3 reads CASSRDDTEAFF. The CDR3 DNA sequence: TGTGCCAGCAGCCGGGACGACACTGAAGCTTTCTTT. Filled out from reference TRBV7-3 and TRBJ1-1, the complete variable domain reads GAGVSQTPSNKVTEKGKYVELRCDPISGHTALYWYRQSLGQGPEFLIYFQGTGAADDSGLPNDRFFAVRPEGSVSTLKIQRTERGDSAVYLCASSRDDTEAFFGQGTRLTVV.

This chain connects TRBV15 to TRBJ1-2; TRBD1 aligns across 7 bases. Germline CDR1 and CDR2: LNHNV and YYDKDF (reference sequence). The V and J ends lost 5 bases and 3 bases, in that order; junction bases with no gene match: 3. The CDR3 has 13 amino acids. CDR3 residues: CATSSGQDYGYTF. For the CDR3, the DNA is TGTGCCACCAGCTCAGGACAGGACTATGGCTACACCTTC.

V and J are TRBV4-1 and TRBJ1-2; a weak D match, TRBD1 (5 bases). This CDR3 region has 16 residues. The V and J ends lost 0 bases and 4 bases respectively, with 15 bases between them. The germline V gene encodes CDR1 MGHRA and CDR2 YSYEKL. CDR3 bases: TGCGCCAGCAGCCAAGATCAAGACAGCCTGGGCTATGGCTACACCTTC. It is translated as CASSQDQDSLGYGYTF.

This clonotype was counted at least ten times. The gene calls are TRBV6-1 and TRBJ1-5; 11 bases map to TRBD1. CDR1 and CDR2 (germline): MNHNS, SASEGT. The V gene end was trimmed by 5 bases and the J gene end by 1 base; junction bases not matched to a gene: 4. The CDR3 length is 16 residues. The CDR3 DNA follows: TGTGCCAGCAGTACTGGGACAGGGGGAAGCAATCAGCCCCAGCATTTT. Translation: CASSTGTGGSNQPQHF.

The genes are TRBV14 and TRBJ2-1, with 12 bases that match TRBD2. V shed 0 bases, J shed 7 bases, and the junction held 4 bases outside the gene matches. This CDR3 has 16 amino acids. Germline V gene data show CDR1 as SGHDN and CDR2 as FVKESK. The DNA of the CDR3 is TGTGCCAGCAGCCAAGAGTTGCTAGCGGGAGGGAATGAGCAGTTCTTC. It specifies CASSQELLAGGNEQFF.

This clonotype was seen many times. The J gene is TRBJ1-5, the V gene TRBV20-1; D possibly corresponds to TRBD1 (5 bases). The germline gives CDR1 DFQATT, CDR2 SNEGSKA (reference sequence). Trimming shortened V by 1 base and J by 5 bases, and 6 bases separated the two germline ends. This CDR3 has 12 amino acids. CDR3 nucleotide sequence: TGCAGTGCTAGAGGCAGGGATCAGCCCCAGCATTTT. Translation gives CSARGRDQPQHF.

This clonotype was counted a few times. The genes are TRBV6-1 and TRBJ1-4; a weak D match, TRBD1 (5 bases). V lost 5 bases to trimming and J lost 3 bases, with 19 bases between them. The CDR3 is 17 residues long. Germline values: CDR1 MNHNS, CDR2 SASEGT. CDR3 DNA: TGTGCCAGCAGTATTCCGGGGGGTAGCGGAGCTAATGAAAAACTGTTTTTT. Protein product: CASSIPGGSGANEKLFF.

The chain joins TRBV15 to TRBJ2-7; D might be TRBD1 or TRBD2, each matching 5 bases. Germline V gives CDR1 LNHNV, CDR2 YYDKDF (reference sequence). The length of the CDR3 is 16 residues. Trimming took 1 base from V and 3 from J, leaving 16 bases between them. The CDR3 loop is CATSRGGAQSDYEQYV. The CDR3 coding sequence is TGTGCCACCAGCAGAGGAGGGGCGCAATCGGACTACGAGCAGTACGTC.

This sequence joins TRBV19 and TRBJ1-2, with D perhaps TRBD1 (5 bases). From germline, CDR1 is LNHDA and CDR2 SQIVND (reference sequence). The CDR3 totals 13 residues. V shed 3 bases and J shed 4 bases, with 9 bases lying between them. This chain's CDR3 is CASSIGHGYGYTF. DNA for the CDR3: TGTGCCAGTAGTATTGGACACGGCTATGGCTACACCTTC. Drawing the rest from reference TRBV19 and TRBJ1-2, the complete variable domain is DGGITQSPKYLFRKEGQNVTLSCEQNLNHDAMYWYRQDPGQGLRLIYYSQIVNDFQKGDIAEGYSVSREKKESFPLTVTSAQKNPTAFYLCASSIGHGYGYTFGSGTRLTVV.

This clonotype was found many times. In DNA, the CDR3 is TGTGCCAGCAGTGAGTCTCTGAACTACGAGCAGTACGTC. This codes for CASSESLNYEQYV. The chain joins TRBV6-1 to TRBJ2-7; D unresolved. Between the trimmed V and J ends, which lost 3 bases and 3 bases, there was a span of 9 bases. CDR1 and CDR2 (germline): MNHNS, SASEGT. This CDR3 region has 13 residues.

V and J are TRBV20-1 and TRBJ1-5; 7 nucleotides align to TRBD1. Trimming at V came to 5 bases and at J to 5 bases, leaving 9 bases not matched to a gene. Germline assignment: CDR1 DFQATT and CDR2 SNEGSKA (reference sequence). This CDR3 contains 14 residues. Here the CDR3 DNA reads TGCAGTGCTTACCGGGACAGCCCGTATCAGCCCCAGCATTTT. Residues: CSAYRDSPYQPQHF.

The chain couples TRBV7-3 to TRBJ1-2; no reliable D call. The ends were cut back, 6 bases at V and 12 bases at J, with 17 bases in the middle. This CDR3 spans 12 amino acids. In germline, CDR1 is SGHTA, CDR2 FQGTGA. CDR3 coding DNA: TGTGCCAGCAGTTCGGTTGGCTATGGTCACACCTTC. Residues: CASSSVGYGHTF. Complete variable domain (other parts from reference TRBV7-3 and TRBJ1-2): GAGVSQTPSNKVTEKGKYVELRCDPISGHTALYWYRQSLGQGPEFLIYFQGTGAADDSGLPNDRFFAVRPEGSVSTLKIQRTERGDSAVYLCASSSVGYGHTFGSGTRLTVV.

The chain carries TRBV20-1 and TRBJ2-7; 7 bases match TRBD2. Germline CDR1 and CDR2: DFQATT and SNEGSKA (reference sequence). Losses at the gene ends were 1 base for V and 7 bases for J; bases not matched to a gene: 7. The length of the CDR3 is 13 residues. The CDR3 reads CSARVLRGREQYF. The CDR3 DNA sequence: TGCAGTGCTAGAGTGTTGCGGGGGAGGGAGCAGTACTTC.